This T cell receptor (beta chain) was sequenced during a study of human T cells and chemical hapten exposure. Background on the study: Sensitization involved placing 2% DPC onto a 2 cm by 2 cm region of upper inner arm skin.

TCRdb processed the RACE reads anew with MiXCR; each CDR3 protein has one entry. The data hold approximately 260,000 distinct CDR3 sequences, with around 7.7% observed a single time. The CDR3 consists of 15 residues. Germline CDR1 and CDR2: SGHTA and FQGTGA. V lost 2 bases and J lost 4; bases outside the gene matches: 4. Time point defined: pre-sensitization, week 0. Documented treatment: therapeutic diphenylcyclopropenone sensitization with weekly scalp DPC. The template was total RNA from unfractionated whole blood. This clonotype was counted only a few times. J is TRBJ1-4 and V is TRBV7-3, with 7 bases identical to TRBD1. The receptor was derived from a man in his late teens or twenties with alopecia areata. Some clones in this sample may be carry-over from other donors' samples. This specimen was whole blood, taken in connection with sensitization to the hapten diphenylcyclopropenone (DPC). CDR3 in amino acids: CASSLETGINEKLFF. CDR3 sequence (DNA): TGTGCCAGCAGCTTAGAGACAGGGATTAATGAAAAACTGTTTTTT.